This T cell receptor (beta chain) was identified during a study of T-cell memory formation after mild COVID-19. Study summary: TCR clusters showed largely donor specificity. Study outcomes and limitations: Within pre-infection memory, some responding clones were found, suggesting cross-reactive memory joined. Most CD4+ clones that shrank were in CM and EM, while CD8+ ones turned up in EMRA.

V was cut by 5 bases and J by 11 bases, with 21 bases left in between. The CDR3 loop spans 14 amino acids. Germline V gene lookup returns CDR1 MNHEY and CDR2 SMNVEV (reference sequence). Concerning this clonotype: Its cognate antigen is unknown.

TCRdb reprocessed the 5' RACE reads via MiXCR and lists one record per CDR3 protein. Here the sample spans 84,000 or so distinct CDR3 sequences, approximately 15% being singletons. The receptor comes from an adult woman who had mild COVID-19 (a few samples of this study predate the infection). Cell type and time point are not known. The chain employs TRBV27 and TRBJ1-1; D unresolved. The sequencing input was PBMCs or a T cell subset sorted from them (not recorded which). The CDR3 here is CASSPYSEPETAFF. CDR3 DNA sequence: TGTGCCAGCAGTCCCTATTCCGAACCGGAAACGGCTTTCTTT.